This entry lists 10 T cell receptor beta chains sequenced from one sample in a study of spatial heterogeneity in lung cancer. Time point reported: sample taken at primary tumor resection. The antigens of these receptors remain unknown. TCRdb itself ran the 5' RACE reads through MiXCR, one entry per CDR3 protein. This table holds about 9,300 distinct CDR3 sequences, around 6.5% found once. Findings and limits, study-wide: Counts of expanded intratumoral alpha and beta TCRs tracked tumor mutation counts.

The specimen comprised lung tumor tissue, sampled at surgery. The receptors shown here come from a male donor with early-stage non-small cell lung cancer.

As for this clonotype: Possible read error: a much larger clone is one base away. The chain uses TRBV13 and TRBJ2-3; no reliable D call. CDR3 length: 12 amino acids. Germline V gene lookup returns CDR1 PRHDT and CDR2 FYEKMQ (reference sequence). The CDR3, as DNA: TGTGCCAGCAGCTTAGGTGTAGATACGAAGTATTTT. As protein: CASSLGVDTKYF.

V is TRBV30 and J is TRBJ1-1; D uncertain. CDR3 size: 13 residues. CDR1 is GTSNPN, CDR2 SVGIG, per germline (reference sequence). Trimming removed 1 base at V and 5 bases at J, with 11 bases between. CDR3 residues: CAWSGLTGTEAFF. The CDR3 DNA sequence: TGTGCCTGGAGTGGGCTCACCGGGACTGAAGCTTTCTTT.

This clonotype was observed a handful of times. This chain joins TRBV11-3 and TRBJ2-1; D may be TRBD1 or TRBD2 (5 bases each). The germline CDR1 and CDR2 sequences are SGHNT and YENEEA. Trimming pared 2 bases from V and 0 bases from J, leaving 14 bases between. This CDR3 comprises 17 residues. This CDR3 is CASSLIRGPASYNEQFF. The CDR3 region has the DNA TGTGCCAGCAGCTTAATACGGGGACCAGCCTCCTACAATGAGCAGTTCTTC.

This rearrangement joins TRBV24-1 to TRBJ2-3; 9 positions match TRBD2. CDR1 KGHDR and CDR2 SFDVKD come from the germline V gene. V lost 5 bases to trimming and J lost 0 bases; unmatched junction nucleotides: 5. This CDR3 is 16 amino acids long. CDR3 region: CATSAVSGGSTDTQYF. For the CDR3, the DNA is TGTGCCACCAGTGCCGTTAGCGGGGGTAGCACAGATACGCAGTATTTT.

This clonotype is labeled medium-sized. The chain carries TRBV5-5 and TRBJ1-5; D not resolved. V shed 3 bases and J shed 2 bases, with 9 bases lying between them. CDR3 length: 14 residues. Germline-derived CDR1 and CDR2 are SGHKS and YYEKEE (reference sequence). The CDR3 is CASSSGFGNQPQHF. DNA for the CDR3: TGTGCCAGCAGCTCAGGATTCGGCAATCAGCCCCAGCATTTT.

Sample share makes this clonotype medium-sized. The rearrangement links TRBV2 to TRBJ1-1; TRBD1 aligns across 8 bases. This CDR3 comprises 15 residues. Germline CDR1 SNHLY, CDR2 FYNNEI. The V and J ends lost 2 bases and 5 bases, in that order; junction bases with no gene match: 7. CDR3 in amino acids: CASSEQTGGGTEAFF. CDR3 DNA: TGTGCCAGCAGTGAACAAACAGGGGGGGGGACTGAAGCTTTCTTT.

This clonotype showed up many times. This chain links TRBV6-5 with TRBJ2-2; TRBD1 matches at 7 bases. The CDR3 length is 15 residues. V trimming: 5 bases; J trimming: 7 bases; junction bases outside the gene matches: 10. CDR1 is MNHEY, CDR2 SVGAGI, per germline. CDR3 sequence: CASSTTGFGVGELFF. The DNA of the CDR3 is TGTGCCAGCAGTACGACAGGGTTCGGCGTCGGGGAGCTGTTTTTT.

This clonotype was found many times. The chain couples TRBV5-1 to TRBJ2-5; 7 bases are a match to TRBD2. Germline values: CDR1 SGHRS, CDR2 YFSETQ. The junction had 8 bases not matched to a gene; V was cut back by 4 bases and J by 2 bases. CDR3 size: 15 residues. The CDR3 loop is CASSPGGQRQETQYF. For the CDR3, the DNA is TGCGCCAGCAGCCCGGGAGGCCAAAGACAAGAGACCCAGTACTTC.

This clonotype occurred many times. CDR3 sequence reads: CASSPAGLGAGNTIYF. DNA for the CDR3: TGTGCCAGCAGTCCTGCGGGGCTCGGGGCCGGAAACACCATATATTTT. The chain is built from TRBV28 and TRBJ1-3, with D possibly being TRBD1 (5 bases). With 5 bases removed from V and 4 bases from J, the gap between germline ends came to 18 bases. Germline CDR1 MDHEN, CDR2 SYDVKM. The CDR3 consists of 16 residues.

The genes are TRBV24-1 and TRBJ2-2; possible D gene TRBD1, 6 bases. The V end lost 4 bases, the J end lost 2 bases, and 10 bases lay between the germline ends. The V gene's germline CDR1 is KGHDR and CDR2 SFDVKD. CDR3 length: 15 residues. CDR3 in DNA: TGTGCCACCAGTGACAGGGGAATCAACACCGGGGAGCTGTTTTTT. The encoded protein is CATSDRGINTGELFF.